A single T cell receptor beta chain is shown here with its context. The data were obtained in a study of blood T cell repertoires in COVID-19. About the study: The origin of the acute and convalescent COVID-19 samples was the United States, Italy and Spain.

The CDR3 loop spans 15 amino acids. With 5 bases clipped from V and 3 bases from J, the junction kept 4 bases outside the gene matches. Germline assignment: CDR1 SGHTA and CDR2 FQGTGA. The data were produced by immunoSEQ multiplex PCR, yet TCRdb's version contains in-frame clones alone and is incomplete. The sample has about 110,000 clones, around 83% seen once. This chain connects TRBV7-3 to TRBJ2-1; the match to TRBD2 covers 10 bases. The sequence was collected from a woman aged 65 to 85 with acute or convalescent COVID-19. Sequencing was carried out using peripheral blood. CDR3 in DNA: TGTGCCAGCAGCCCCGGACTAGCGGACTACAATGAGCAGTTCTTC. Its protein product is CASSPGLADYNEQFF.